Presented here are 29 T cell receptor beta chains from one specimen sequenced in a study of a mutant IDH1 vaccine in newly diagnosed glioma. Their specific antigens are unknown. Generated by immunoSEQ multiplex PCR, the TCRdb table keeps only in-frame clones and is missing some. The sample consists of about 54,000 clones, about 80% of them appearing once. The time point: week 23, last vaccination. A single vaccine dose contained 300 ug of mutant IDH1 20-mer peptide, and topical imiquimod was used with it. The sequencing here drew on PBMCs, taken from a glioma patient whose treatment included an IDH1 peptide vaccine. The receptor set was obtained from a man aged 35 to 55 with glioma.

The V gene is TRBV7-9, the J gene TRBJ2-5; 10 nucleotides match TRBD1. This CDR3 has 17 amino acids. The J segment lost 2 bases and the V segment lost 5 bases, leaving 11 bases of the junction unmatched. Per germline, CDR1 SEHNR and CDR2 FQNEAQ (reference sequence). CDR3 amino acids: CASSTIAGTGEQETQYF. CDR3 sequence (DNA): TGTGCCAGCAGCACCATCGCTGGGACAGGGGAGCAAGAGACCCAGTACTTC.

Concerning this clone itself: Other DNA sequences of this sample code for an identical CDR3. The chain uses TRBV2 and TRBJ1-5; possibly TRBD1 for D (6 bases). The V end lost 6 bases, the J end lost 0 bases, and 9 bases lay between the germline ends. The CDR3 runs to 14 residues. Germline CDR1 reads SNHLY; CDR2 reads FYNNEI. CDR3 residues: CASRQGNSNQPQHF. The CDR3 DNA reads as TGTGCCAGCAGACAGGGTAATAGCAATCAGCCCCAGCATTTT.

The chain combines TRBV9 with TRBJ1-1; D remains ambiguous. This CDR3 spans 14 amino acids. V shed 4 bases and J shed 1 base, with 11 bases lying between them. Germline lookup yields CDR1 SGDLS and CDR2 YYNGEE. In DNA form, the CDR3 reads TGTGCCAGCAGCCCCGCGGGTAGGAACACTGAAGCTTTCTTT. Its protein is CASSPAGRNTEAFF.

V usage is TRBV18 and J usage is TRBJ1-6; D remains unclear. Germline lookup yields CDR1 KGHSH and CDR2 LQKENI. The CDR3 totals 15 residues. The V and J ends lost 3 bases and 2 bases respectively, with 8 bases between them. For the CDR3, the DNA is TGTGCCAGCTCACCGGTGGATACCTATAATTCACCCCTCCACTTT. Encoded protein: CASSPVDTYNSPLHF.

This chain links TRBV6-6 with TRBJ1-2; a possible D gene is TRBD1 (6 bases). This CDR3 has 15 residues. CDR1 MNHNY and CDR2 SVGAGI come from the germline V gene (reference sequence). Trimming stripped 6 bases from V and 4 bases from J, with 18 bases between. CDR3 sequence (DNA): TGTGCCAGCAGGGATACCGGGACACCGGGCTATGGCTACACCTTC. Protein: CASRDTGTPGYGYTF.

The rearrangement links TRBV5-1 to TRBJ2-5, with D hard to call. Trimming removed 4 bases from V and 2 bases from J, with 6 bases in between. The CDR3 runs 12 residues. Per the germline V gene, CDR1 is SGHRS and CDR2 is YFSETQ. In nucleotides, the CDR3 is TGCGCCAGCAGCGCGAGTCAAGAGACCCAGTACTTC. Translation gives CASSASQETQYF.

The chain couples TRBV30 to TRBJ1-6; D gene unclear. The CDR3 is made up of 16 amino acids. The V end was cut by 8 bases, the J end by 10 bases, with 27 bases between. Germline CDR1 is GTSNPN and CDR2 is SVGIG (reference sequence). The CDR3: CAAWRFGTFPMSPLHF. CDR3 coding DNA: TGTGCCGCCTGGAGATTCGGTACTTTCCCTATGTCACCCCTCCACTTT. Looking up the rest from reference TRBV30 and TRBJ1-6 gives the full variable domain: SQTIHQWPATLVQPVGSPLSLECTVEGTSNPNLYWYRQAAGRGLQLLFYSVGIGQISSEVPQNLSASRPQDRQFILSSKKLLLSDSGFYLCAAWRFGTFPMSPLHFGNGTRLTVT.

V and J are TRBV10-1 and TRBJ2-1; D is uncertain. This CDR3 spans 15 amino acids. Per the germline V gene, CDR1 is WNHNN and CDR2 is SYGVQD (reference sequence). The germline V and J ends were trimmed by 0 bases and 5 bases, with 11 bases remaining between them. The CDR3 bases are TGCGCCAGCAGTGAGTCACGGCAGCCCGACAATGAGCAGTTCTTC. As protein: CASSESRQPDNEQFF.

The rearrangement joins TRBV19 to TRBJ1-1; 8 positions agree with TRBD1. The CDR3 is 17 residues long. Germline CDR1 LNHDA, CDR2 SQIVND (reference sequence). V shed 5 bases and J 0 bases; nucleotides not matched to a gene: 11. The CDR3 here is CASSPPRQGPMNTEAFF. CDR3 nucleotide sequence: TGTGCCAGTAGTCCTCCACGACAGGGGCCTATGAACACTGAAGCTTTCTTT.

This chain connects TRBV6-1 to TRBJ1-1; TRBD1 might be the D (5 bases). V gave up 5 bases and J gave up 1 base, with 14 bases separating them. The CDR3 covers 15 residues. Germline CDR1 reads MNHNS; CDR2 reads SASEGT. CDR3 sequence (DNA): TGTGCCAGCAGTCTATGGACACAAACGAACACTGAAGCTTTCTTT. Its protein is CASSLWTQTNTEAFF.

The rearrangement links TRBV13 to TRBJ2-2, with D possibly called TRBD1 or TRBD2 (5 bases each). Germline CDR1 is PRHDT and CDR2 is FYEKMQ (reference sequence). CDR3 length: 18 residues. V lost 3 bases to trimming and J lost 1 base, with 18 bases between them. The CDR3 DNA is TGTGCCAGCAGCTTCGGCCCATATCTGGGGGTGAACACCGGGGAGCTGTTTTTT. Translated: CASSFGPYLGVNTGELFF.

The V gene is TRBV4-2, the J gene TRBJ1-2; D gene uncertain. The CDR3 has 15 residues. Trimming pared 1 base from V and 1 base from J, leaving 10 bases between. CDR1 and CDR2 (germline): LGHNA, YNFKEQ. Here the CDR3 DNA reads TGTGCCAGCAGCCAAGTTTCGGGAGTTAACTATGGCTACACCTTC. Its protein is CASSQVSGVNYGYTF.

The V gene is TRBV7-9, the J gene TRBJ1-1, with D unresolved. The V gene's germline CDR1 is SEHNR and CDR2 FQNEAQ (reference sequence). The CDR3 runs to 14 residues. Trimming shortened V by 0 bases and J by 2 bases, and 7 bases separated the two germline ends. Here the CDR3 DNA reads TGTGCCAGCAGCTTAGCGGGTCCTAACACTGAAGCTTTCTTT. Translating gives CASSLAGPNTEAFF.

The V and J genes are TRBV27 and TRBJ1-2, with 10 bases identical to TRBD1. CDR1 is MNHEY and CDR2 is SMNVEV in the germline V gene (reference sequence). Trimming at V came to 6 bases and at J to 8 bases, leaving 6 bases not matched to a gene. There are 13 residues in the CDR3. CDR3 sequence: CASSRDRGGGYTF. Written as DNA, the CDR3 is TGTGCCAGCAGCCGGGACAGGGGAGGCGGCTACACCTTC.

The chain carries TRBV10-3 and TRBJ1-5, with unresolved D. The CDR3 loop spans 16 amino acids. The germline V and J ends were trimmed by 0 bases and 2 bases, with 11 bases remaining between them. Germline V gene data show CDR1 as ENHRY and CDR2 as SYGVKD. The CDR3 sequence is CAISESGPTGNQPQHF. The CDR3 bases are TGTGCCATCAGTGAGTCGGGCCCGACGGGCAATCAGCCCCAGCATTTT.

By its share, this clone is medium-sized. The V gene is TRBV25-1, the J gene TRBJ2-3, with TRBD2 as a possible D gene (6 bases). In germline, CDR1 is MGHDK, CDR2 SYGVNS. V was cut by 0 bases and J by 2 bases, with 9 bases left in between. The CDR3 runs to 15 residues. CDR3 in amino acids: CASSEYGGSTDTQYF. The CDR3 DNA follows: TGTGCCAGCAGTGAATATGGGGGGTCCACAGATACGCAGTATTTT. Together with reference TRBV25-1 and TRBJ2-3, the CDR3 gives the full variable domain: EADIYQTPRYLVIGTGKKITLECSQTMGHDKMYWYQQDPGMELHLIHYSYGVNSTEKGDLSSESTVSRIRTEHFPLTLESARPSHTSQYLCASSEYGGSTDTQYFGPGTRLTVL.

The rearrangement joins TRBV19 to TRBJ1-4, with 7 bases that match TRBD1. There are 16 residues in the CDR3. Germline V CDR1 and CDR2: LNHDA, SQIVND (reference sequence). After removal of 3 bases from V and 4 bases from J, the junction contained 8 bases not matched to a gene. The CDR3 spells CASSMGQRLYNEKLFF. Here the CDR3 DNA reads TGTGCCAGTAGTATGGGACAGCGGCTCTATAATGAAAAACTGTTTTTT.

This clone occurred many times. The chain couples TRBV13 to TRBJ1-1; no definite D call. This CDR3 spans 13 amino acids. Trimming pared 2 bases from V and 3 bases from J, leaving 7 bases between. Per germline, CDR1 PRHDT and CDR2 FYEKMQ (reference sequence). The CDR3 nucleotides are TGTGCCAGCAGCTTAAGTCGTGACACTGAAGCTTTCTTT. Translation gives CASSLSRDTEAFF.

Within the sample, this clone is medium-sized. The rearrangement joins TRBV19 to TRBJ2-7, with TRBD1 matching 8 bases. The CDR3 extends over 15 amino acids. V lost 4 bases to trimming and J lost 1 base; unmatched junction nucleotides: 6. Looked up from germline, CDR1 is LNHDA and CDR2 is SQIVND (reference sequence). DNA of the CDR3: TGTGCCAGTAGTAGGTCCGGGACAGGATCCTACGAGCAGTACTTC. The encoded protein is CASSRSGTGSYEQYF.

The chain joins TRBV2 to TRBJ2-1; TRBD2 matches at 12 bases. Germline V gives CDR1 SNHLY, CDR2 FYNNEI. Losses at the gene ends were 4 bases for V and 10 bases for J; bases not matched to a gene: 5. There are 14 residues in the CDR3. The CDR3 DNA follows: TGTGCCAGCAGTGCGCCCGGACTAGCGGGGGAGCAGTTCTTC. Translation: CASSAPGLAGEQFF.

Concerning this clone: Germline is not matched at one junction end, which may reflect a read error. The chain links TRBV2 to TRBJ2-5, with D unclear. This CDR3 region has 14 residues. Germline CDR1 SNHLY, CDR2 FYNNEI. The CDR3 reads CASSQAHSGETQYF. DNA for the CDR3: TGTGCCAGCAGTCAAGCCCACTCGGGAGAGACCCAGTACTTC.

This chain links TRBV7-6 with TRBJ2-1; perhaps TRBD1 as D (5 bases). This CDR3 has 16 amino acids. With 5 bases removed from V and 2 bases from J, the gap between germline ends came to 16 bases. CDR1 and CDR2 (germline): SGHVS, FNYEAQ. CDR3 loop: CASSPPYRRAYNEQFF. The CDR3 DNA follows: TGTGCCAGCAGCCCTCCTTACAGGCGTGCCTACAATGAGCAGTTCTTC.

This chain connects TRBV25-1 to TRBJ2-5; 9 bases line up with TRBD2. This CDR3 spans 16 amino acids. The germline gives CDR1 MGHDK, CDR2 SYGVNS. Trimming at V came to 2 bases and at J to 7 bases, leaving 11 bases not matched to a gene. The CDR3 region is CASSERAGGEYGTQYF. The CDR3 nucleotides read TGTGCCAGCAGTGAAAGGGCGGGGGGGGAATATGGGACCCAGTACTTC.

This sequence joins TRBV6-6 and TRBJ1-6, with D tentatively TRBD1 (5 bases). Germline V gives CDR1 MNHNY, CDR2 SVGAGI (reference sequence). Trimming removed 5 bases at V and 8 bases at J, with 16 bases between. The CDR3 consists of 15 residues. The CDR3 loop is CASSPTAFRDSPLHF. The CDR3, as DNA: TGTGCCAGCAGTCCGACCGCTTTCAGGGATTCACCCCTCCACTTT.

This clone was observed once. The rearrangement joins TRBV9 to TRBJ2-5; 7 positions match TRBD1. CDR1 is SGDLS and CDR2 is YYNGEE in the germline V gene. The CDR3 contains 15 residues. J was trimmed by 5 bases and V by 0 bases; bases with no gene match: 7. CDR3 residues: CASSVGRGRWETQYF. CDR3 coding DNA: TGTGCCAGCAGCGTAGGTAGGGGGCGGTGGGAGACCCAGTACTTC.

This clone occurred once. This chain uses TRBV2 with TRBJ1-2, with TRBD1 as a possible D gene (5 bases). Trimming removed 4 bases at V and 0 bases at J, with 9 bases between. Germline V gives CDR1 SNHLY, CDR2 FYNNEI. The CDR3 runs to 14 residues. In nucleotides, the CDR3 is TGTGCCAGCAGTGTCACAGGAACTAACTATGGCTACACCTTC. Protein: CASSVTGTNYGYTF. Based on the CDR3 plus reference TRBV2 and TRBJ1-2, the full variable domain is EPEVTQTPSHQVTQMGQEVILRCVPISNHLYFYWYRQILGQKVEFLVSFYNNEISEKSEIFDDQFSVERPDGSNFTLKIRSTKLEDSAMYFCASSVTGTNYGYTFGSGTRLTVV.

This clone showed up just once. An end of the junction differs from the germline gene, which may be a read error. V gene TRBV6-5 combines with J gene TRBJ2-2; TRBD2 matches 7 bases. Germline CDR1 is MNHEY and CDR2 is SVGAGI. This CDR3 contains 14 residues. The CDR3 bases are TGTGCCAGCAGTTACGGGGGGGTCTTCGGGAAGCTGTTTTTT. Translation gives CASSYGGVFGKLFF.

The chain links TRBV5-4 to TRBJ2-7, with 9 bases aligning to TRBD1. The V gene's germline CDR1 is SGHNT and CDR2 YYREEE (reference sequence). V was clipped by 2 bases and J by 4 bases; unmatched bases: 7. This CDR3 contains 15 residues. The CDR3 sequence: CASSFVDRGPYEQYF. In DNA form, the CDR3 reads TGTGCCAGCAGCTTCGTGGACAGGGGACCGTACGAGCAGTACTTC.

The chain is built from TRBV18 and TRBJ1-1; D unresolved. Germline lookup yields CDR1 KGHSH and CDR2 LQKENI. Trimming left V 0 bases short and J 6 bases short, with 17 bases between. CDR3 length: 16 amino acids. Here the CDR3 DNA reads TGTGCCAGCTCACCACCGGGTTGGGGAACGGGGTCTGAAGCTTTCTTT. Protein product: CASSPPGWGTGSEAFF.